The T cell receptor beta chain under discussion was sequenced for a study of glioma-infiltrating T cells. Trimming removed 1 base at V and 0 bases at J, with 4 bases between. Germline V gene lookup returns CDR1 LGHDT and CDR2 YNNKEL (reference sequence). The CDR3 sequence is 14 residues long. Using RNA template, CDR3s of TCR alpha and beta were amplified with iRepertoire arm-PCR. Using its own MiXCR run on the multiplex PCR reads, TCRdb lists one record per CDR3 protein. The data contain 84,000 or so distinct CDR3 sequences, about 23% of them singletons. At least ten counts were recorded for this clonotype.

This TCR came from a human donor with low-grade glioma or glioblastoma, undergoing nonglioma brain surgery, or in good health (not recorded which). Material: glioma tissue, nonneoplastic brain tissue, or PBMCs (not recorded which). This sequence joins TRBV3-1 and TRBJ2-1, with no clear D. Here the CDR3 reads CASSQAHSYNEQFF. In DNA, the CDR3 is TGTGCCAGCAGCCAAGCCCACTCCTACAATGAGCAGTTCTTC.